Below are 29 T cell receptor beta chains sequenced from a single sample in a study of blood T cell repertoires in COVID-19. TCRdb's table, derived via immunoSEQ multiplex PCR, lists solely in-frame clones and lacks some. Here the sample spans over 150,000 clones, about four fifths being singletons. The material sequenced was PBMCs or T cells enriched from blood (not recorded which). Receptor source: a woman in her thirties who had recovered from COVID-19.

The table lists this clone with many counts. The CDR3 DNA is TGTGCCAGCAGTTTAACGGGAGTACGGAATCAGCCCCAGCATTTT. Its protein is CASSLTGVRNQPQHF. The chain couples TRBV27 to TRBJ1-5; D unclear. V was shortened by 2 bases and J by 4 bases, with 12 bases between the two germline ends. This CDR3 has 15 residues. The germline CDR1 and CDR2 sequences are MNHEY and SMNVEV (reference sequence).

The chain has TRBV10-1 and TRBJ1-6; D unresolved. CDR3 length: 15 amino acids. V was shortened by 9 bases and J by 10 bases, with 22 bases between the two germline ends. Germline CDR1 is WNHNN and CDR2 is SYGVQD (reference sequence). DNA for the CDR3: TGCGCCAGAAGGTCGCAGAGGCGGGGTGGGTCACCCCTCCACTTT. It translates to CARRSQRRGGSPLHF.

The chain employs TRBV7-8 and TRBJ1-2; 7 bases match TRBD1. CDR1 SGHVS and CDR2 FQNEAQ come from the germline V gene. The ends lost 5 bases at V and 4 bases at J; junction bases unmatched: 10. CDR3 size: 15 residues. CDR3 coding DNA: TGTGCCAGCAGCGCTCGGACAGGAGTCGGCTATGGCTACACCTTC. Its protein product is CASSARTGVGYGYTF.

This sequence joins TRBV5-1 and TRBJ1-1; 7 bases fit TRBD1. Germline values: CDR1 SGHRS, CDR2 YFSETQ. The V and J ends lost 4 bases and 3 bases, in that order; junction bases with no gene match: 9. The CDR3 sequence is 15 residues long. CDR3 region: CASSPVPGTDTEAFF. CDR3 in DNA: TGCGCCAGCAGCCCCGTCCCTGGGACAGACACTGAAGCTTTCTTT.

This clone was seen once. The chain carries TRBV29-1 and TRBJ1-2, with D possibly matching TRBD1 (6 bases). The CDR3 consists of 11 residues. Germline V CDR1 and CDR2: SQVTM, ANQGSEA. Between the trimmed V and J ends, which lost 4 bases and 6 bases, there was a span of 9 bases. The CDR3 sequence is CSVAAGDGYTF. Written as DNA, the CDR3 is TGCAGCGTTGCCGCAGGGGATGGCTACACCTTC.

The V gene is TRBV7-2, the J gene TRBJ1-3, with 12 bases lining up with TRBD1. J lost 5 bases, V lost 7 bases, and 12 bases had no gene match. The CDR3 loop spans 17 amino acids. Germline V gives CDR1 SGHTA, CDR2 FQGNSA. Here the CDR3 DNA reads TGTGCCAGCATGCCGCCGGGGACAGGGGGCAAAAGAAACACCATATATTTT. Translation gives CASMPPGTGGKRNTIYF.

Details on this clone: Being one base from a much bigger clone, this may be a read error. The chain links TRBV12-3 or TRBV12-4 to TRBJ1-5, with TRBD1 as a possible D gene (5 bases). Trimming removed 2 bases at V and 4 bases at J, with 6 bases between. The CDR3 covers 13 residues. The CDR3 region has the DNA TGTGCCAGCAGTTTAAGGGGAAATCAGCCCCAGCATTTT. Amino acid sequence: CASSLRGNQPQHF.

V gene TRBV6-5 combines with J gene TRBJ2-1, with D perhaps TRBD2 (5 bases). The V end was cut by 5 bases, the J end by 9 bases, with 14 bases between. Germline CDR1 and CDR2: MNHEY and SVGAGI. The CDR3 loop spans 13 amino acids. Here the CDR3 reads CASSTRGLPEQFF. DNA of the CDR3: TGTGCCAGCAGTACCCGCGGGCTCCCTGAGCAGTTCTTC.

The chain combines TRBV11-1 with TRBJ1-5; D unresolved. The CDR3 is made up of 13 amino acids. Trimming took 1 base from V and 4 from J, leaving 5 bases between them. Germline loops: CDR1 SGHAT, CDR2 FQDESV (reference sequence). The CDR3 sequence is CASSLDGNQPQHF. DNA of the CDR3: TGTGCCAGCAGCTTAGACGGGAATCAGCCCCAGCATTTT.

Points on this clone: Other DNA sequences in this sample translate to the same CDR3. V usage is TRBV3-1 (or the pseudogene TRBV3-2) and J usage is TRBJ2-3; D unresolved. CDR3 length: 15 residues. Germline assignment: CDR1 LGHDT and CDR2 YNNKEL (reference sequence). The V end was cut by 0 bases, the J end by 1 base, with 8 bases between. The DNA for the CDR3 is TGTGCCAGCAGCCAAGATAACAGTCGCACAGATACGCAGTATTTT. Amino acid sequence: CASSQDNSRTDTQYF.

The chain has TRBV7-2 and TRBJ2-2; D might be TRBD1 (5 bases). Trimming cost V 4 bases and J 4 bases, with 10 bases left between them. Germline-derived CDR1 and CDR2 are SGHTA and FQGNSA. This CDR3 comprises 14 residues. Here the CDR3 reads CASSYSTATGELFF. As DNA, the CDR3 is TGTGCCAGCAGCTACTCGACAGCCACCGGGGAGCTGTTTTTT.

V usage is TRBV5-1 and J usage is TRBJ1-1; a possible D gene is TRBD1 (5 bases). Germline lookup yields CDR1 SGHRS and CDR2 YFSETQ. The CDR3 runs 13 residues. V lost 6 bases and J lost 4, with 13 bases in between. In DNA form, the CDR3 reads TGCGCCAGCACCCTTTGGGGGGGCACTGAAGCTTTCTTT. Translated: CASTLWGGTEAFF.

This chain uses TRBV7-9 with TRBJ2-1, with D possibly TRBD1 on 5 matching bases. Per the germline V gene, CDR1 is SEHNR and CDR2 is FQNEAQ (reference sequence). CDR3 length equals 14 residues. V was clipped by 4 bases and J by 4 bases, with 11 bases between them. CDR3 in amino acids: CASSYRTLYNEQFF. The CDR3 DNA is TGTGCCAGCAGCTATAGGACACTATACAATGAGCAGTTCTTC.

The J gene is TRBJ2-3, the V gene TRBV19, with TRBD2 identical over 7 bases. CDR3 length: 15 amino acids. CDR1 and CDR2 (germline): LNHDA, SQIVND (reference sequence). J gave up 1 base and V 3 bases, and 4 bases lay outside the gene matches. Written as DNA, the CDR3 is TGTGCCAGTAGTATTGGGGGAGGGGGCACAGATACGCAGTATTTT. It translates to CASSIGGGGTDTQYF.

The chain couples TRBV2 to TRBJ2-7; the D gene is possibly TRBD2 (5 bases). The germline V gene has CDR1 SNHLY and CDR2 FYNNEI. Trimming stripped 4 bases from V and 1 base from J, with 11 bases between. The CDR3 spans 14 residues. CDR3 sequence (DNA): TGTGCCAGCAGTGGCCGGACGGGGTCCTACGAGCAGTACGTC. As protein: CASSGRTGSYEQYV.

The chain combines TRBV5-8 with TRBJ2-7; D possibly corresponds to TRBD2 (6 bases). Germline-derived CDR1 and CDR2 are SGHTS and YDEGEE. The CDR3 runs 14 residues. Trimming left V 5 bases short and J 0 bases short, with 12 bases between. CDR3 coding DNA: TGTGCCAGCAGGAATCCGCGGGGCTCCTACGAGCAGTACGTC. The encoded protein is CASRNPRGSYEQYV.

The genes are TRBV3-1 (or the pseudogene TRBV3-2) and TRBJ2-4, with 13 bases aligning to TRBD2. Germline V gives CDR1 LGHDT, CDR2 YNNKEL (reference sequence). Germline trimming cut 4 bases from V and 0 bases from J; bases unmatched to any gene: 9. The CDR3 spans 19 residues. As DNA, the CDR3 is TGTGCCAGCAGCCTAGCCGGGACTAGCGGGGCCCTAGCCAAAAACATTCAGTACTTC. This sequence encodes CASSLAGTSGALAKNIQYF.

V gene TRBV9 combines with J gene TRBJ2-3; 9 nucleotides line up with TRBD2. CDR1 and CDR2 from the germline V gene are SGDLS and YYNGEE. The CDR3 has 16 amino acids. Trimming took 4 bases from V and 6 from J; bases not matched to a gene: 12. As DNA, the CDR3 is TGTGCCAGCAGCCCGAGTAATGCGGGGGGGCTGGATACGCAGTATTTT. This codes for CASSPSNAGGLDTQYF.

This chain joins TRBV9 and TRBJ1-2; no definite D call. Germline assignment: CDR1 SGDLS and CDR2 YYNGEE. The CDR3 has 15 residues. The ends were cut back, 0 bases at V and 3 bases at J, with 12 bases in the middle. Here the CDR3 reads CASSVDWSLDYGYTF. In nucleotides, the CDR3 is TGTGCCAGCAGCGTAGATTGGAGTTTAGACTATGGCTACACCTTC. The full variable domain, completed using reference TRBV9 and TRBJ1-2, is DSGVTQTPKHLITATGQRVTLRCSPRSGDLSVYWYQQSLDQGLQFLIQYYNGEERAKGNILERFSAQQFPDLHSELNLSSLELGDSALYFCASSVDWSLDYGYTFGSGTRLTVV.

This chain joins TRBV28 and TRBJ1-6; 7 bases fit TRBD1. V lost 5 bases, J lost 7 bases, and 5 bases stayed unmatched. The CDR3 has 14 amino acids. Germline CDR1 MDHEN, CDR2 SYDVKM. Here the CDR3 DNA reads TGTGCCAGCAGTGGGGCAGGGGGGAATTCACCCCTCCACTTT. Translated, it gives CASSGAGGNSPLHF.

V is TRBV24-1 and J is TRBJ1-2; D is ambiguous. Trimming removed 4 bases at V and 6 bases at J, with 17 bases between. The CDR3 is 15 amino acids. Germline V gives CDR1 KGHDR, CDR2 SFDVKD. The CDR3 DNA sequence: TGTGCCACCAGTGACACCGCGGTGGGTTGGGATGGCTACACCTTC. This encodes CATSDTAVGWDGYTF.

The chain employs TRBV9 and TRBJ2-2, with 11 positions matching TRBD2. The junction had 3 bases not matched to a gene; V was cut back by 7 bases and J by 4 bases. The CDR3 is 14 amino acids. The germline V gene has CDR1 SGDLS and CDR2 YYNGEE. The chain's CDR3 is CASGTSGPTGELFF. For the CDR3, the DNA is TGTGCCAGCGGGACTAGCGGACCCACCGGGGAGCTGTTTTTT.

V gene TRBV10-2 combines with J gene TRBJ1-2, with D perhaps matching TRBD1 (6 bases). The CDR3 has 15 residues. Per germline, CDR1 WSHSY and CDR2 SAAADI. V dropped 0 bases and J dropped 4 bases, with 12 bases sitting between them. CDR3 DNA sequence: TGCGCCAGCAGTGAGTCGACGACAGGCCGCTATGGCTACACCTTC. It codes for CASSESTTGRYGYTF.

CDR3 amino acids: CASSSGTGVFYEQYF. Here the CDR3 DNA reads TGTGCCAGCAGTTCTGGGACAGGGGTTTTCTACGAGCAGTACTTC. The chain combines TRBV28 with TRBJ2-7; TRBD1 matches 10 bases. The trim removed 4 bases at V and 3 bases at J, leaving 6 bases unmatched. Germline lookup yields CDR1 MDHEN and CDR2 SYDVKM. The CDR3 covers 15 residues. Using reference TRBV28 and TRBJ2-7 for the parts outside the CDR3, the full variable domain is DVKVTQSSRYLVKRTGEKVFLECVQDMDHENMFWYRQDPGLGLRLIYFSYDVKMKEKGDIPEGYSVSREKKERFSLILESASTNQTSMYLCASSSGTGVFYEQYFGPGTRLTVT.

The rearrangement joins TRBV6-5 to TRBJ2-7; D might be TRBD1 (5 bases). The CDR3 consists of 14 residues. The ends were cut back, 2 bases at V and 0 bases at J, with 8 bases in the middle. Germline V CDR1 and CDR2: MNHEY, SVGAGI. The CDR3 DNA is TGTGCCAGCAGTTACGCCAGGGCCTCCTACGAGCAGTACTTC. It is translated as CASSYARASYEQYF.

The chain carries TRBV7-2 and TRBJ1-4; 7 bases fit TRBD1. CDR1 is SGHTA, CDR2 FQGNSA, per germline. V lost 1 base to trimming and J lost 0 bases; unmatched junction nucleotides: 2. This CDR3 has 16 residues. The CDR3 sequence is CASSLVGTATNEKLFF. The CDR3 DNA reads TGTGCCAGCAGCTTAGTCGGGACAGCAACTAATGAAAAACTGTTTTTT.

The CDR3, as DNA: TGTGCCAGCAGCCCAAGACACCCTGGGCAGGGTGGCTACACCTTC. Amino acid sequence: CASSPRHPGQGGYTF. The chain combines TRBV7-6 with TRBJ1-2; D possibly corresponds to TRBD1 (5 bases). This CDR3 is built from 15 residues. In germline, CDR1 is SGHVS, CDR2 FNYEAQ. Trimming stripped 5 bases from V and 7 bases from J, with 20 bases between.

The chain has TRBV19 and TRBJ1-5, with no clear D. This CDR3 region has 16 residues. The germline CDR1 and CDR2 sequences are LNHDA and SQIVND (reference sequence). Trimming took 1 base from V and 0 from J, leaving 10 bases between them. Here the CDR3 reads CASSIAQSNSNQPQHF. The DNA for the CDR3 is TGTGCCAGTAGTATAGCCCAATCAAATAGCAATCAGCCCCAGCATTTT. Combining the CDR3 with reference TRBV19 and TRBJ1-5 gives the whole variable domain DGGITQSPKYLFRKEGQNVTLSCEQNLNHDAMYWYRQDPGQGLRLIYYSQIVNDFQKGDIAEGYSVSREKKESFPLTVTSAQKNPTAFYLCASSIAQSNSNQPQHFGDGTRLSIL.

The chain employs TRBV3-1 (or the pseudogene TRBV3-2) and TRBJ1-3; D is unclear. V lost 0 bases and J 0 bases, leaving 6 bases between the germline ends. The CDR3 is 15 amino acids. Germline V CDR1 and CDR2: LGHDT, YNNKEL (reference sequence). For the CDR3, the DNA is TGTGCCAGCAGCCAAGATCGCGGCTCTGGAAACACCATATATTTT. It encodes CASSQDRGSGNTIYF.